One sample yielded the 18 T cell receptor beta chains listed below, sequenced in a study of OX40 agonist ivuxolimab in advanced cancers. TCRdb's copy holds only in-frame clones and misses some; the assay was immunoSEQ multiplex PCR. The table has 20,000 to 25,000 clones, around three quarters seen once; the top ten hold 8% to 10%. The sequencing used CD4+ or CD8+ T cells sorted from blood, collected in a trial of the OX40 agonist ivuxolimab. All receptors come from an adult with an advanced solid tumor such as melanoma, head and neck, liver or kidney cancer.

This clone is a singleton in its sample. CDR3 in amino acids: CASSPWNIQYF. The CDR3 DNA reads TGTGCCAGCAGCCCCTGGAACATTCAGTACTTC. The chain employs TRBV2 and TRBJ2-4; D not certain. V was cut by 6 bases and J by 7 bases, with 7 bases left in between. The CDR3 is 11 amino acids. Per the germline V gene, CDR1 is SNHLY and CDR2 is FYNNEI.

The CDR3 DNA sequence: TGTGCCAGCAGTGCTAAACGAAGCTATAATTCACCCCTCCACTTT. Translation: CASSAKRSYNSPLHF. This chain links TRBV6-1 with TRBJ1-6; D not certain. The V end was cut by 4 bases, the J end by 3 bases, with 10 bases between. The CDR3 totals 15 residues. Germline V gives CDR1 MNHNS, CDR2 SASEGT.

The V gene is TRBV5-4, the J gene TRBJ2-2, with TRBD1 matching 9 bases. J lost 0 bases, V lost 7 bases, and 4 bases had no gene match. Germline assignment: CDR1 SGHNT and CDR2 YYREEE (reference sequence). The CDR3 is 15 amino acids. The DNA of the CDR3 is TGTGCCAGCCTACAGGGGGCATCGAACACCGGGGAGCTGTTTTTT. Its protein product is CASLQGASNTGELFF. The whole variable domain, filled in from reference TRBV5-4 and TRBJ2-2, reads ETGVTQSPTHLIKTRGQQVTLRCSSQSGHNTVSWYQQALGQGPQFIFQYYREEENGRGNFPPRFSGLQFPNYSSELNVNALELDDSALYLCASLQGASNTGELFFGEGSRLTVL.

The chain carries TRBV6-6 and TRBJ1-2; D unclear. Germline CDR1 MNHNY, CDR2 SVGAGI (reference sequence). This CDR3 region has 12 residues. The V gene lost 4 bases and the J gene lost 5 bases, with 8 bases spanning the gap. The CDR3 nucleotides read TGTGCCAGCAGTTCTAACACATATGGCTACACCTTC. It specifies CASSSNTYGYTF.

This clone was counted between two and nine times. CDR3 nucleotide sequence: TGCGCCAGCAGCTTCTCCGGACAGGGGGCGAACACCGGGGAGCTGTTTTTT. It is translated as CASSFSGQGANTGELFF. The chain links TRBV5-1 to TRBJ2-2, with 10 bases fitting TRBD1. There are 17 residues in the CDR3. The junction had 4 bases not matched to a gene; V was cut back by 2 bases and J by 0 bases. Germline V CDR1 and CDR2: SGHRS, YFSETQ.

The genes are TRBV19 and TRBJ1-1; D remains unclear. The CDR3 spans 15 residues. V lost 2 bases and J lost 0, with 10 bases in between. The germline V gene has CDR1 LNHDA and CDR2 SQIVND (reference sequence). In nucleotides, the CDR3 is TGTGCCAGTAGTATAATGGCCAGCGTGAACACTGAAGCTTTCTTT. Amino acids: CASSIMASVNTEAFF. The whole variable domain, remainder taken from reference TRBV19 and TRBJ1-1, is DGGITQSPKYLFRKEGQNVTLSCEQNLNHDAMYWYRQDPGQGLRLIYYSQIVNDFQKGDIAEGYSVSREKKESFPLTVTSAQKNPTAFYLCASSIMASVNTEAFFGQGTRLTVV.

The chain employs TRBV12-5 and TRBJ1-2, with 9 bases identical to TRBD1. The CDR3 contains 13 residues. Per the germline V gene, CDR1 is LGHNT and CDR2 is FRNRAP. The trim removed 6 bases at V and 9 bases at J, leaving 8 bases unmatched. Here the CDR3 reads CASGQTGGSSYTF. CDR3 DNA sequence: TGTGCTAGTGGCCAAACAGGGGGCTCAAGCTACACCTTC.

The chain uses TRBV6-1 and TRBJ1-3; a weak D match, TRBD1 (6 bases). V was trimmed by 3 bases and J by 6 bases, leaving 12 bases between them. CDR1 and CDR2 from the germline V gene are MNHNS and SASEGT. This CDR3 is built from 14 residues. The CDR3 DNA follows: TGTGCCAGCAGTGACGGGGGGGCTGCAAACACCATATATTTT. The encoded protein is CASSDGGAANTIYF.

The V and J genes are TRBV7-2 and TRBJ2-5; D remains ambiguous. The germline V and J ends were trimmed by 4 bases and 5 bases, with 8 bases remaining between them. The CDR3 has 12 residues. Per germline, CDR1 SGHTA and CDR2 FQGNSA. Here the CDR3 DNA reads TGTGCCAGCAGCTACCTCCGGGAGACCCAGTACTTC. Protein sequence: CASSYLRETQYF.

J is TRBJ2-1 and V is TRBV15; D not certain. In germline, CDR1 is LNHNV, CDR2 YYDKDF (reference sequence). V dropped 0 bases and J dropped 8 bases, with 8 bases sitting between them. The CDR3 runs to 13 residues. The chain's CDR3 is CATSRDLSYEQFF. CDR3 DNA: TGTGCCACCAGCAGAGATTTGTCGTATGAGCAGTTCTTC.

The chain is built from TRBV4-3 and TRBJ1-2; no clear D. The length of the CDR3 is 15 residues. The V end was cut by 0 bases, the J end by 7 bases, with 15 bases between. The V gene's germline CDR1 is LGHNA and CDR2 YSLEER. The CDR3 reads CASSQDGREIGGYTF. In DNA form, the CDR3 reads TGCGCCAGCAGCCAAGACGGGAGGGAGATAGGTGGCTACACCTTC.

The V and J genes are TRBV6-1 and TRBJ1-1, with TRBD1 matching over 8 bases. The CDR3 runs 15 residues. Germline CDR1 and CDR2: MNHNS and SASEGT. V lost 5 bases to trimming and J lost 1 base; unmatched junction nucleotides: 6. The CDR3 spells CASSRTGSGNTEAFF. The CDR3 bases are TGTGCCAGCAGTCGGACAGGGTCGGGGAACACTGAAGCTTTCTTT.

The gene calls are TRBV11-2 and TRBJ2-2; 8 positions agree with TRBD2. V trimming: 4 bases; J trimming: 6 bases; junction bases outside the gene matches: 7. There are 15 residues in the CDR3. Germline lookup yields CDR1 SGHAT and CDR2 FQNNGV. The chain's CDR3 is CASSYLPGGAGELFF. The CDR3 DNA follows: TGTGCCAGCAGCTACCTCCCCGGGGGGGCCGGGGAGCTGTTTTTT.

This clone was counted only a few times. V usage is TRBV10-3 and J usage is TRBJ1-1, with no clear D. Trimming removed 2 bases from V and 0 bases from J, with 4 bases in between. In germline, CDR1 is ENHRY, CDR2 SYGVKD. This CDR3 has 13 amino acids. This chain's CDR3 is CAISEGLNTEAFF. The CDR3 bases are TGTGCCATCAGTGAGGGTCTGAACACTGAAGCTTTCTTT.

This clone has just one count. The rearrangement links TRBV11-2 to TRBJ2-3, with D perhaps matching TRBD2 (6 bases). Germline V gene lookup returns CDR1 SGHAT and CDR2 FQNNGV. V lost 1 base and J lost 0, with 8 bases in between. The CDR3 contains 15 residues. CDR3 residues: CASSLAGTSTDTQYF. In DNA, the CDR3 is TGTGCCAGCAGCTTAGCCGGGACTAGCACAGATACGCAGTATTTT.

V gene TRBV5-4 combines with J gene TRBJ1-2; TRBD1 aligns across 7 bases. The germline CDR1 and CDR2 sequences are SGHNT and YYREEE (reference sequence). J was trimmed by 8 bases and V by 4 bases; bases with no gene match: 8. The CDR3 runs 13 residues. The CDR3 loop reads CASSVGTGEGYTF. CDR3 in DNA: TGTGCCAGCAGCGTGGGAACAGGGGAAGGCTACACCTTC.

A single count supports this clone. The chain has TRBV19 and TRBJ2-7; D uncertain. Trimming shortened V by 6 bases and J by 3 bases, and 9 bases separated the two germline ends. The CDR3 contains 12 residues. Germline V gives CDR1 LNHDA, CDR2 SQIVND (reference sequence). The DNA of the CDR3 is TGTGCCAGTAGGGGCCAAAACTACGAGCAGTACTTC. Translated: CASRGQNYEQYF.

The CDR3 protein is CASSPREISNSPLHF. The CDR3 DNA reads as TGTGCCAGCTCACCACGTGAGATTTCAAATTCACCCCTCCACTTT. The chain has TRBV18 and TRBJ1-6; D unclear. V gave up 1 base and J gave up 7 bases, with 11 bases separating them. The CDR3 totals 15 residues. Looked up from germline, CDR1 is KGHSH and CDR2 is LQKENI.